This T cell receptor beta chain was observed in a study of T-cell memory formation after mild COVID-19. In the case of this clonotype: No antigen is known for it.

CDR3 length: 15 residues. The germline V and J ends were trimmed by 1 base and 0 bases, with 10 bases remaining between them. The germline gives CDR1 LGHDT, CDR2 YNNKEL (reference sequence). TCRdb re-called the 5' RACE reads through MiXCR, storing one row per CDR3 protein. The sample shows some 350,000 distinct CDR3 sequences, 10% to 15% of them seen only once. Study results and caveats: Day 15 to 85 contracting clones showed balanced CD4/CD8; day 15 to 37 expanders favored CD4+. Second-wave clones that peaked on day 37 lacked confirmed SARS-CoV-2 specificity.

Material for sequencing was PBMCs or a T cell subset sorted from them (not recorded which). The chain links TRBV3-1 to TRBJ2-7; D gene uncertain. The sequence came from a man aged 18 to 29 who had mild COVID-19 (a few samples of this study predate the infection). Cell type and time point are not known. CDR3: CASSQGPFPSYEQYV. For the CDR3, the DNA is TGTGCCAGCAGCCAAGGACCGTTCCCCTCCTACGAGCAGTACGTC.